This T cell receptor (beta chain) emerged from a study of long-term antiretroviral therapy in people with HIV. Study findings and constraints: Someone took the blood between about 2003 and 2018, maybe while older ART regimens were in use. HIV repertoire CDR3 lengths ranged less widely than those of controls. Within the repertoire, clones expanded before ART were dominant at all time points.

The assay used was immunoSEQ (version v3.0), run at survey level. Using immunoSEQ multiplex PCR, the repertoire was profiled, and TCRdb retains in-frame clones only, with some absent. The repertoire consists of about 20,000 clones, with approximately 88% occurring once and the leading ten covering approximately 8.2%. Germline V lookup: CDR1 SNHLY, CDR2 FYNNEI. CDR3 length: 13 amino acids. Trimming shortened V by 4 bases and J by 2 bases, and 8 bases separated the two germline ends. Regarding this clone: The antigen is unknown.

It was in the United States that all participants with HIV were treated. The chain employs TRBV2 and TRBJ1-2; tentative D call: TRBD1 (5 bases). The material sequenced was unsorted PBMCs, taken 1.2 years after starting antiretroviral therapy. The receptor's source is a woman aged 35 to 49 with HIV. The CDR3 DNA reads TGTGCCAGCAGTGGGGGACGGAACTATGGCTACACCTTC. Amino acids: CASSGGRNYGYTF.